This T cell receptor (beta chain) was observed in a study of blood T cell repertoires in COVID-19 (dated by TCRdb to 2019 to 2021). Context from the whole study: Collaborator samples came from the United States, Italy and Spain and covered acute and convalescent phases of COVID-19. The prospective study material was composed of cDNA or gDNA derived from T cells, B-cell-depleted T cells, or PBMCs. Deeply sampled blood TCRbeta repertoires from subjects exposed to, actively infected with, or recovered from COVID-19 were included in the dataset. The repertoires were released in a freely available public database meant as a resource for research on the immune response to SARS-CoV-2. Samples came from the ongoing ImmuneRACE study (first 160 participants) plus 1,254 subjects from 6 global collaborators. Sample metadata almost always included a de-identified subject ID, COVID-19 status, age in years and sex. HLA class I and class II types, where available, came from metadata supplied by the sample provider rather than from assay-based typing. On the study overall, not on this receptor specifically: The quantity of clinical and demographic metadata differed by source and by participant and was supplied without curation.

The germline V gene encodes CDR1 SGDLS and CDR2 YYNGEE. The CDR3 numbers 14 residues from cysteine through phenylalanine. CDR3 DNA is the only sequence kept; it has 42 bases, read in frame from the first base. V loses 2 bases, J loses 2 bases, and the germline ends lie 10 bases apart. The immunoSEQ Assay, a bias-controlled multiplex PCR, was used to amplify TCRbeta CDR3 regions from genomic DNA. In the authors' own workflow: Nucleated cell counts per sample were estimated from amplification of reference gene primers within the assay. To quantify the absolute abundance of each unique TCRbeta CDR3 rearrangement, sequence reads were collapsed and filtered. For each sample, productive Simpson clonality was calculated as the square root of Simpson's diversity index across productive rearrangements. TCRdb carries this immuneACCESS record with in-frame sequences only. Its versions omit some clonotypes, under half of them owing to an unresolved V gene in the studies checked, with the rest unexplained. V and J calls and clone size are those listed in that table; D and trimming were worked out from the DNA. Present in this sample are some 200,000 clones, around 87% of which were seen just once. The ten largest clones add up to about 2.5% of the sample.

Collaborating institutions collected whole blood in K2EDTA tubes following their own protocols. For TCRbeta analysis, collaborators shipped samples as frozen whole blood, isolated PBMCs, or DNA extracted from either of those sample types. A word on this clone: Its antigen remains undetermined. No base qualities exist here, and no much larger clone lies one base off it.

Sequencing was performed on peripheral blood. The sequence links TRBV9 to TRBJ1-2; the best D guess is TRBD1, with 5 bases matching. This receptor was taken from a man aged 40-49 years with active or convalescent COVID-19. The CDR3 here reads CASSVGLNNYGYTF. The DNA sequence reads TGTGCCAGCAGCGTGGGGCTCAACAACTATGGCTACACCTTC. Where the CDR3 stops, the reference TRBV9 and TRBJ1-2 genes take over; the full variable domain is DSGVTQTPKHLITATGQRVTLRCSPRSGDLSVYWYQQSLDQGLQFLIQYYNGEERAKGNILERFSAQQFPDLHSELNLSSLELGDSALYFCASSVGLNNYGYTFGSGTRLTVV.